This note documents a single T cell receptor beta chain sequence. The data stem from a study of blood T cells in healthy people across ages. Germline trimming cut 2 bases from V and 10 bases from J; bases unmatched to any gene: 14. The CDR3 is 16 residues long. The germline gives CDR1 GTSNPN, CDR2 SVGIG (reference sequence). For the second PCR, which ran for roughly 7 to 11 cycles, a sample-barcoded 5' primer and a J-beta primer mix were used. TCRdb passed the 5' RACE reads through MiXCR, listing each CDR3 protein once. The table lists some 1.4 million distinct CDR3 sequences, roughly 40% of them singletons, with around 8% in the top ten.

This receptor was obtained from a woman between 18 and 30 years old in good health. The chain has TRBV30 and TRBJ2-1; 10 nucleotides match TRBD2. The sequenced material came from blood. The CDR3 spells CAWSLLAGPPGGEQFF. DNA of the CDR3: TGTGCCTGGAGTTTACTAGCGGGACCACCTGGGGGGGAGCAGTTCTTC.